The rows below give T cell receptor beta chains drawn from one sample of a study of regulatory T cells in long-lasting Graves disease. TCRdb called the multiplex PCR reads again in MiXCR, with one record for every CDR3 protein. In the table there are around 400,000 distinct CDR3 sequences, around 16% of which are singletons. This same sample was also taken into another study, of T cells in Graves' hyperthyroidism and ophthalmopathy.

The material sequenced was peripheral blood mononuclear cells (PBMCs), taken at new diagnosis, from a patient treated with antithyroid drugs. The receptors shown here come from a woman in her 40s with Graves disease. Each CDR3 is given with its conserved first and last residue. The D gene is left open where the match is weak. Expanded clones are given a class, and other clones once, few, many or no size at all.

CDR3	DNA	D	size	V	J
CASSNPGSGELFF	TGTGCCAGCAGTAACCCCGGCAGCGGGGAGCTGTTTTTT	.	.	TRBV6-1	TRBJ2-2
CASSPWTGGTQPQHF	TGTGCCAGCAGTCCTTGGACAGGGGGGACTCAGCCCCAGCATTTT	TRBD1	many	TRBV27	TRBJ1-5
CASSIGLGLAGENEQFF	TGTGCCAGTAGTATAGGTCTTGGACTAGCGGGAGAGAATGAGCAGTTCTTC	TRBD2	.	TRBV19	TRBJ2-1
CSARDRGGGGTEAFF	TGCAGTGCTAGAGATCGGGGGGGGGGAGGAACTGAAGCTTTCTTT	.	many	TRBV20-1	TRBJ1-1
CASRNTGFTPRIGSGANVLTF	TGTGCCAGCAGGAACACAGGGTTTACACCTAGGATCGGCTCTGGGGCCAACGTCCTGACTTTC	.	few	TRBV6-2/TRBV6-3	TRBJ2-6
CSVEDGIANIQYF	TGCAGCGTTGAAGACGGGATCGCAAACATTCAGTACTTC	.	.	TRBV29-1	TRBJ2-4
CAWGTSPYEQYF	TGTGCCTGGGGGACTTCCCCCTACGAGCAGTACTTC	.	many	TRBV30	TRBJ2-7
CSATTGGGGNEQFF	TGCAGTGCTACCACAGGGGGGGGGGGCAATGAGCAGTTCTTC	.	.	TRBV20-1	TRBJ2-1
CASRTTGGPLADTQYF	TGTGCCAGCAGAACGACAGGGGGCCCGTTGGCAGATACGCAGTATTTT	TRBD1	many	TRBV7-2	TRBJ2-3
CASSQGTDRAVLYNEQFF	TGTGCCAGCAGCCAGGGAACAGACAGGGCGGTCCTCTACAATGAGCAGTTCTTC	TRBD1	many	TRBV3-1	TRBJ2-1
CASTGKLAGGPESYEQYF	TGCGCCAGCACCGGGAAGCTAGCGGGAGGCCCGGAGTCCTACGAGCAGTACTTC	TRBD2	many	TRBV10-2	TRBJ2-7
CASSHYRTGNTEAFF	TGTGCCAGCAGCCATTACAGGACAGGCAACACTGAAGCTTTCTTT	TRBD1	many	TRBV3-1	TRBJ1-1
CASSTEPTAYNEQFF	TGTGCCAGCAGTACGGAGCCCACCGCGTACAATGAGCAGTTCTTC	.	many	TRBV2	TRBJ2-1
CASSLGSHGQQFF	TGTGCCAGCAGCTTAGGGAGTCACGGGCAGCAGTTCTTC	.	.	TRBV7-2	TRBJ2-1
CASSVVDSLNEQFF	TGTGCCAGCAGCGTAGTAGATAGCCTAAATGAGCAGTTCTTC	.	.	TRBV9	TRBJ2-1
CASSLSVAGGSYEQYF	TGTGCCAGCAGCTTATCGGTAGCGGGAGGCTCCTACGAGCAGTACTTC	TRBD2	many	TRBV11-3	TRBJ2-7
CASSSPEETQYF	TGTGCCAGCAGTAGTCCCGAAGAGACCCAGTACTTC	.	many	TRBV7-6	TRBJ2-5
CASSAGQGGSYEQYF	TGTGCCAGCAGCGCAGGACAGGGGGGCTCCTACGAGCAGTACTTC	TRBD1	.	TRBV6-2/TRBV6-3	TRBJ2-7
CASSLAGGAYNEQFF	TGTGCCAGCAGCCTAGCGGGAGGGGCCTACAATGAGCAGTTCTTC	TRBD2	many	TRBV27	TRBJ2-1
CSAAGGLRPGEQYF	TGCAGCGCAGCGGGGGGTCTACGACCGGGGGAGCAGTACTTC	TRBD2	many	TRBV29-1	TRBJ2-7
CASSDNLYGGSRTDTQYF	TGTGCCAGCAGTGATAACCTCTATGGGGGGAGTCGCACAGATACGCAGTATTTT	.	many	TRBV2	TRBJ2-3
CASSPTGTGGAYGYTF	TGCGCCAGCAGCCCTACCGGGACAGGGGGCGCGTATGGCTACACCTTC	TRBD1	few	TRBV4-3	TRBJ1-2
CASNEPGTGPYNEQFF	TGCGCCAGCAACGAACCCGGGACAGGGCCCTACAATGAGCAGTTCTTC	TRBD1	many	TRBV5-1	TRBJ2-1
CASSVSGASSYEQYF	TGTGCCAGCAGCGTTAGCGGGGCCAGCTCCTACGAGCAGTACTTC	TRBD2	.	TRBV9	TRBJ2-7
CASSRLGGEQYF	TGTGCCAGCAGTCGGCTAGGAGGAGAGCAGTACTTC	.	few	TRBV3-1	TRBJ2-7
CAWSGGQTGYTF	TGTGCCTGGAGTGGGGGACAGACCGGCTACACCTTC	TRBD1	many	TRBV30	TRBJ1-2
CASSPLKGGLYGYTF	TGTGCCAGCAGTCCCCTGAAGGGGGGCCTGTATGGCTACACCTTC	.	.	TRBV27	TRBJ1-2
CSVEDSPRPEAFF	TGCAGCGTTGAAGATTCCCCCCGGCCCGAAGCTTTCTTT	.	many	TRBV29-1	TRBJ1-1
CSVAMNTEAFF	TGCAGCGTGGCTATGAACACTGAAGCTTTCTTT	.	many	TRBV29-1	TRBJ1-1
CASSLLPRPIDGYTF	TGTGCCAGCAGTTTATTACCACGGCCCATTGATGGCTACACCTTC	.	many	TRBV28	TRBJ1-2
CASSINRGQETQYF	TGTGCCAGCTCAATCAACAGGGGCCAAGAGACCCAGTACTTC	TRBD1	many	TRBV18	TRBJ2-5
CATKTGDNEQFF	TGTGCCACCAAGACGGGGGACAATGAGCAGTTCTTC	.	medium-sized	TRBV11-1	TRBJ2-1
CASSLYLAGGWEETQYF	TGTGCCAGCAGTTTATATCTAGCGGGAGGGTGGGAAGAGACCCAGTACTTC	TRBD2	many	TRBV28	TRBJ2-5
CASSEPGVVPYNEQFF	TGTGCCAGCAGTGAGCCCGGTGTGGTCCCCTACAATGAGCAGTTCTTC	.	.	TRBV6-1	TRBJ2-1
CASTEPNTGELFF	TGTGCCAGCACCGAGCCCAACACCGGGGAGCTGTTTTTT	.	.	TRBV6-4	TRBJ2-2
CASSFVTSGRAENEQFF	TGTGCCAGCAGCTTTGTCACTAGCGGGAGGGCGGAAAATGAGCAGTTCTTC	TRBD2	few	TRBV7-9	TRBJ2-1
CASSLFMSRVNTEAFF	TGTGCCAGCAGTTTGTTTATGAGTAGGGTGAACACTGAAGCTTTCTTT	.	many	TRBV28	TRBJ1-1
CASRGARAGGTDTQYF	TGTGCCAGCAGGGGGGCTAGGGCGGGAGGCACAGATACGCAGTATTTT	.	many	TRBV28	TRBJ2-3
CAWVTRSDGEQYF	TGTGCCTGGGTGACTAGGTCTGACGGCGAGCAGTACTTC	.	.	TRBV30	TRBJ2-7
CASSMIAGVQGTQYF	TGTGCCAGCAGCATGATAGCGGGGGTCCAAGGGACCCAGTACTTC	TRBD2	.	TRBV5-6	TRBJ2-5
CASSISSGRNEQFF	TGTGCCAGCAGCATTTCTAGCGGGAGGAATGAGCAGTTCTTC	TRBD2	many	TRBV28	TRBJ2-1